The present T cell receptor beta chain was sequenced within a study of naive and memory T cell subsets. This clonotype was observed at least ten times. Amplification of ligated cDNA took four PCR rounds with SP2 and nested alpha and beta constant primers. Blood and skin TCR RNA was reverse transcribed with alpha and beta constant primers. A single record per CDR3 protein comes from TCRdb applying MiXCR to the 5' RACE reads. The data show around 48,000 distinct CDR3 sequences, about 4.5% seen once. TCR cDNA received a 3' ligated oligonucleotide that carried a UMI. This clonotype was obtained from a female donor in good health.

DNA for the CDR3: TGCAGTGCTAATCGGGGCACAAACGAGCAGTACTTC. It is translated as CSANRGTNEQYF. The chain joins TRBV20-1 to TRBJ2-7; D is perhaps TRBD1 or TRBD2 (5 bases each). Trimming removed 4 bases from V and 5 bases from J, with 12 bases in between. Germline CDR1 is DFQATT and CDR2 is SNEGSKA (reference sequence). The CDR3 runs to 12 residues.